This T cell receptor (beta chain) was documented in a study of shared clonotypes between healthy human individuals. CD45RO-negative CD8 cells positively selected for CCR7 made up the naive population, which excluded terminally differentiated effector memory CD45RA+ cells. The CDR3 runs 13 residues. Germline V lookup: CDR1 SQVTM, CDR2 ANQGSEA. Trimming took 6 bases from V and 2 from J; bases not matched to a gene: 5. Profiling relied on immunoSEQ multiplex PCR, and the TCRdb table lists in-frame clones only, not all of them. The table shows hundreds of thousands of clones, with approximately 92% occurring only once.

The chain employs TRBV29-1 and TRBJ2-3; TRBD1 matches at 7 bases. Sequenced sample: naive CD8+ T cells sorted from blood. The receptor's source is a man aged 25 to 40 in good health. The CDR3 DNA follows: TGCAGCGTCGGGACAGATTACACAGATACGCAGTATTTT. Encoded protein: CSVGTDYTDTQYF.